This T cell receptor (beta chain) was retrieved from a study of cytomegalovirus exposure and HLA in healthy donors. Study findings and constraints: Later work found that TCR association rates differed between HLA loci; DRB1 had the most and HLA-C the fewest. Using a false discovery rate of 0.05, a later analysis showed that 16,951 TCR beta sequences were associated with HLA alleles. Later analysis associated a missense DCLRE1C variant with TCR beta V- and J-gene trimming.

Both 60 Vbeta primers and 13 Jbeta primers went into the PCR. Assay used: immunoSEQ multiplex PCR; TCRdb lists only in-frame clones, some missing. The repertoire has about 91,000 clones, roughly 86% of them found once; the top ten carry about a tenth. Germline assignment: CDR1 ENHRY and CDR2 SYGVKD. CDR3 size: 16 residues. The junction had 12 bases not matched to a gene; V was cut back by 6 bases and J by 8 bases. This clone has just a few counts. Its antigen is currently unknown. This sequence was found in a young man in good health and CMV-seropositive. The sample taken for sequencing was PBMCs. The chain joins TRBV10-3 to TRBJ2-1; the match to TRBD2 covers 11 bases. The CDR3 region is CAIRRFTSGSGYEQFF. CDR3 DNA sequence: TGTGCCATCAGAAGATTTACTAGCGGGAGCGGGTATGAGCAGTTCTTC.